This T cell receptor beta chain was obtained from a study of regulatory T cells in long-lasting Graves disease. Study information: Graves' patients, diagnosed recently, had received antithyroid drugs under 3 months.

In this sample, this clonotype turned up many times. For TCR beta, libraries came from iRepertoire HTBI primers and Arm-PCR of CDR3 regions. MiXCR, run by TCRdb on the multiplex PCR reads, gives a single entry per CDR3 protein. The sample records 440,000 or so distinct CDR3 sequences, 14% to 15% being singletons. The time point here: newly diagnosed GD, antithyroid drugs for less than 3 months. The TCR library was made from RNA extracted from PBMCs. An endocrinology department in Xi'an, China, recruited the patients. This sample also appeared in a second study, on T cells in Graves' hyperthyroidism and ophthalmopathy.

Sample: peripheral blood mononuclear cells (PBMCs), taken at new diagnosis, from a patient treated with antithyroid drugs. The clonotype originates from a woman under 40 with Graves disease.

The CDR3 region has the DNA TGTGCCAGCAGCCTCCAATCCTACGAGCAGTACTTC. Protein: CASSLQSYEQYF. The chain links TRBV5-5 to TRBJ2-7, with D hard to call. Trimming removed 4 bases from V and 1 base from J, with 6 bases in between. In germline, CDR1 is SGHKS, CDR2 YYEKEE (reference sequence). The CDR3 length is 12 residues.